A single T cell receptor beta chain is shown here with its context. Its antigen remains unknown. The time point here: newly diagnosed GD, antithyroid drugs for less than 3 months. Preparation of the TCR library used RNA extracted from PBMCs. These data originate in a study of regulatory T cells in long-lasting Graves disease. Overall study results and limits: Analysis covered peripheral blood alone, not thyroid tissue.

Libraries of TCR beta came from iRepertoire HTBI primers plus Arm-PCR of CDR3 regions. TCRdb reprocessed the multiplex PCR reads with MiXCR, giving one entry per CDR3 protein. This sample has 350,000 to 500,000 distinct CDR3 sequences, with around 15% found just once. The sample was also reused in another study, on T cells in Graves' hyperthyroidism and ophthalmopathy. From that second work: Orbital computed tomography and thyroid ultrasound, together with serum TRAb and thyroxine and clinical symptoms, were used for diagnoses. HTBI primers were the set used in a first-round RT-PCR of the TCR CDR3.

The source of this sequence is a woman between 50 and 59 years old with Graves disease. The sequencing here drew on peripheral blood mononuclear cells (PBMCs), taken at new diagnosis, from a patient treated with antithyroid drugs.

This CDR3 is CASSVARLSGELFF. CDR3 coding DNA: TGTGCCAGCAGCGTAGCTAGATTAAGCGGGGAGCTGTTTTTT. V is TRBV9 and J is TRBJ2-2; D not certain. The germline V and J ends were trimmed by 0 bases and 7 bases, with 10 bases remaining between them. The CDR3 sequence is 14 residues long. CDR1 is SGDLS, CDR2 YYNGEE, per germline.